Listed here are 3 T cell receptor beta chains from one sample, sequenced in a study of T-cell reconstitution after alpha-beta-depleted transplantation in children. The authors prepared the TCRbeta library with unique molecular identifiers. In TCRdb, the PCR reads were re-called with MiXCR into one record per CDR3 protein. This table has 90,000 to 100,000 distinct CDR3 sequences, less than 25% appearing once. Sequenced material: PBMCs, taken before TCRalphabeta/CD19-depleted stem cell transplant. Every receptor here comes from a boy aged 2 to 9 with acute lymphoblastic leukemia, due to receive a stem cell transplant.

The gene calls are TRBV7-9 and TRBJ1-1; a possible D gene is TRBD1 (5 bases). This CDR3 region has 14 residues. V was shortened by 3 bases and J by 4 bases, with 12 bases between the two germline ends. The germline V gene encodes CDR1 SEHNR and CDR2 FQNEAQ (reference sequence). CDR3 bases: TGTGCCAGCAGCTTTCCGTCCCAGGGCACTGAAGCTTTCTTT. It translates to CASSFPSQGTEAFF.

The chain joins TRBV6-2 or TRBV6-3 to TRBJ2-2; D is possibly TRBD1 (6 bases). The germline gives CDR1 MNHEY, CDR2 SVGEGT. The CDR3 is made up of 12 amino acids. The V and J ends lost 5 bases and 5 bases respectively, with 6 bases between them. CDR3 DNA: TGTGCCAGCAGTAGGGGGACCGGGGAGCTGTTTTTT. This sequence encodes CASSRGTGELFF.

This clonotype occurred a few times. The chain combines TRBV9 with TRBJ1-3; D is unclear. Germline CDR1 is SGDLS and CDR2 is YYNGEE. This CDR3 comprises 13 residues. V lost 3 bases, J lost 4 bases, and 8 bases lay in between. The CDR3 DNA reads as TGTGCCAGCAGCGCAGGTGAAGGAAACACCATATATTTT. The encoded protein is CASSAGEGNTIYF.